Sequencing of this TCR beta chain was carried out in a study of molecular identifiers for immune sequencing clone quantification. As concerns this clonotype: An end of the junction does not agree with germline; a read error may underlie this.

From the PCR reads, TCRdb called clonotypes with MiXCR, one entry per CDR3 protein. This sample yields about 640,000 distinct CDR3 sequences, of which just under 20% are seen a single time; roughly 0.83% belongs to the top ten. CDR1 is LGHDT, CDR2 YNNKEL, per germline (reference sequence). There are 16 residues in the CDR3. This rearrangement joins TRBV3-1 to TRBJ1-1, with a tentative D call TRBD1 (5 bases). The source of this sequence is a human donor in good health. Some libraries in this study had Jurkat cell RNA spiked in. The sequencing input was naive CD8+ T cells from blood, with Jurkat cell RNA spiked in. As for subset: FACS-sorted CD8+CD4-CCR7+CD45RA+ naive T cells. CDR3 protein: CASSQDMMGPVTEALF. CDR3 DNA sequence: TGTGCCAGCAGCCAAGACATGATGGGGCCGGTCACTGAAGCTCTCTTT.